Shown below are 4 T cell receptor beta chains from a single sample sequenced in a study of CD4 T cells in relation to SARS-CoV-2 and coronaviruses. For these TCRs, the target antigens are not known. Before the COVID-19 pandemic, during about 2011-2018, CD4+ T cells were taken from unexposed donors. CD4+ T cells were isolated from the cells after around 11 days of culture. Assay: immunoSEQ multiplex PCR; the TCRdb copy retains only in-frame clones and omits some. The sample shows around 20,000 clones, roughly 70% of them seen only once. Source material: CD4+ T cells from PBMCs, cultured in vitro. Receptor source: a human donor in good health.

The chain couples TRBV2 to TRBJ2-7; TRBD1 matches at 9 bases. CDR1 and CDR2 (germline): SNHLY, FYNNEI. There are 15 residues in the CDR3. The junction had 12 bases not matched to a gene; V was cut back by 7 bases and J by 5 bases. CDR3 nucleotide sequence: TGTGCCAGCAAAAGTGCCGGGACAGGGTTCCACGAGCAGTACTTC. It specifies CASKSAGTGFHEQYF. Looking up the rest from reference TRBV2 and TRBJ2-7 gives the full variable domain: EPEVTQTPSHQVTQMGQEVILRCVPISNHLYFYWYRQILGQKVEFLVSFYNNEISEKSEIFDDQFSVERPDGSNFTLKIRSTKLEDSAMYFCASKSAGTGFHEQYFGPGTRLTVT.

V usage is TRBV29-1 and J usage is TRBJ2-7; TRBD1 matches 9 bases. This CDR3 comprises 18 residues. The V and J ends lost 4 bases and 2 bases, in that order; junction bases with no gene match: 18. Germline V gene lookup returns CDR1 SQVTM and CDR2 ANQGSEA. The CDR3 sequence is CSVVWGQGILGRTYEQYF. The DNA for the CDR3 is TGCAGCGTTGTTTGGGGACAGGGAATACTCGGTAGGACCTACGAGCAGTACTTC.

The J gene is TRBJ2-3, the V gene TRBV7-2; tentative D call: TRBD2 (7 bases). CDR1 and CDR2 from the germline V gene are SGHTA and FQGNSA. Trimming removed 3 bases from V and 1 base from J, with 20 bases in between. The CDR3 has 18 residues. CDR3 nucleotide sequence: TGTGCCAGCAGCTTGTCTCCCGTCGGGGGGCTCGGCACAGATACGCAGTATTTT. Translating gives CASSLSPVGGLGTDTQYF.

Only a few counts were recorded for this clone. The J gene is TRBJ2-7, the V gene TRBV7-8, with D unclear. There are 12 residues in the CDR3. The V gene's germline CDR1 is SGHVS and CDR2 FQNEAQ. V lost 5 bases and J 2 bases, leaving 7 bases between the germline ends. The DNA of the CDR3 is TGTGCCAGCAGCGGAGCCCCCTACGAGCAGTACTTC. It yields the protein CASSGAPYEQYF.